The T cell receptor (beta chain) under discussion was sequenced for a study of vaccination effects on CD4 cells after COVID-19. The CDR3 extends over 14 amino acids. V lost 0 bases and J 2 bases, leaving 8 bases between the germline ends. Germline loops: CDR1 SQVTM, CDR2 ANQGSEA. TCRdb keeps only in-frame clones here, not all; method: immunoSEQ multiplex PCR. The sample lists fewer than 35,000 clones; more than 55% were seen once. For this clone: Its specificity is not known.

After about 10 days in culture, the CD4+ T cells were isolated. Vaccine recipients had no previous SARS-CoV-2 infection; their nucleocapsid antibodies were negative. Specimen: CD4+ T cells from PBMCs cultured without peptide, collected before COVID-19 vaccination. The chain has TRBV29-1 and TRBJ2-4; tentatively, D is TRBD2 (6 bases). The sequence came from a human donor who received a COVID-19 vaccine. CDR3 amino acids: CSVEEAGTKNIQYF. For the CDR3, the DNA is TGCAGCGTTGAAGAGGCGGGAACCAAAAACATTCAGTACTTC.